This T cell receptor (beta chain) is from a study of somatic mutations in cytotoxic T cells in rheumatoid arthritis. Overall study context: Patient blood, which was peripheral blood collected as 30 ml EDTA, was drawn right after diagnosis and before any treatment started. The study's findings and limits: With advancing age, CD8+ clonality climbed in rheumatoid arthritis patients but did not rise in healthy controls.

Trimming removed 4 bases at V and 2 bases at J, with 10 bases between. The CDR3 contains 13 residues. Germline loops: CDR1 SGHRS, CDR2 YFSETQ. Once isolated by positive magnetic bead selection, the CD4+ and CD8+ cells had their purity checked by flow cytometry. As regards this clone: Its antigen is unknown.

As originally analysed: Of patient CD8+ clones exceeding 1%, few matched published virus-specific TCRB sequences. Produced via immunoSEQ multiplex PCR; TCRdb's table is partial and in-frame only. The DNA was the basis for D and trimming; V, J and clone size are from that table. The sample shows over 15,000 clones, 60% to 85% of them seen only once. The J gene is TRBJ2-7, the V gene TRBV5-1; unclear D gene. The sequence came from an adult with rheumatoid arthritis. The sequenced material came from CD8+ T cells sorted from blood. CDR3: CASSTSGTYEQYF. CDR3 nucleotide sequence: TGCGCCAGCAGCACCTCAGGAACCTACGAGCAGTACTTC.